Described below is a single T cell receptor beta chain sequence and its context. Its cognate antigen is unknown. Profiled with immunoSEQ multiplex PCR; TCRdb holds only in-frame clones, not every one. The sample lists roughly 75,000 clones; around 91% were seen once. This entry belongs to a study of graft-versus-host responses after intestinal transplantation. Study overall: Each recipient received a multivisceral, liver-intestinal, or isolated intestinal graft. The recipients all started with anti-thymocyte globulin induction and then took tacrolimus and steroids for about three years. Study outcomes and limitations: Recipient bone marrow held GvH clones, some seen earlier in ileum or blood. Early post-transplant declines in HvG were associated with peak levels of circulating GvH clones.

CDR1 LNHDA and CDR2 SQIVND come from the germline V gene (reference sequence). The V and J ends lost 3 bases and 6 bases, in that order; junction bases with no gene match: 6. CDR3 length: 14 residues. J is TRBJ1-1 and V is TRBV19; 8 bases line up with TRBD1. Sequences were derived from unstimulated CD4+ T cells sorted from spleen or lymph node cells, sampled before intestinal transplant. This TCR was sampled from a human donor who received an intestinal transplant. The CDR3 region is CASSIATGGAEAFF. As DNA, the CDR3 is TGTGCCAGTAGTATTGCTACAGGGGGTGCTGAAGCTTTCTTT. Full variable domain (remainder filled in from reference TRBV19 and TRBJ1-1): DGGITQSPKYLFRKEGQNVTLSCEQNLNHDAMYWYRQDPGQGLRLIYYSQIVNDFQKGDIAEGYSVSREKKESFPLTVTSAQKNPTAFYLCASSIATGGAEAFFGQGTRLTVV.